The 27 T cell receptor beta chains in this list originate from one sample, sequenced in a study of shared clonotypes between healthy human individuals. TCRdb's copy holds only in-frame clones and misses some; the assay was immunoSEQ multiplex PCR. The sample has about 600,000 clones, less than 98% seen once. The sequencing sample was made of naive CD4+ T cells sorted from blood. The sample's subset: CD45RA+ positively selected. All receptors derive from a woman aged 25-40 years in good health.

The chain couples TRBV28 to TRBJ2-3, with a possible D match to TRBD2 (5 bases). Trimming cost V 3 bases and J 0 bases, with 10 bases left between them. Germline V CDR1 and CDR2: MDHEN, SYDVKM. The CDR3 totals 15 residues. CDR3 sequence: CASSFRGTSTDTQYF. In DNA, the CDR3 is TGTGCCAGCAGTTTTCGGGGAACTAGCACAGATACGCAGTATTTT. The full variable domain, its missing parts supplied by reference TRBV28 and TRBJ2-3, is DVKVTQSSRYLVKRTGEKVFLECVQDMDHENMFWYRQDPGLGLRLIYFSYDVKMKEKGDIPEGYSVSREKKERFSLILESASTNQTSMYLCASSFRGTSTDTQYFGPGTRLTVL.

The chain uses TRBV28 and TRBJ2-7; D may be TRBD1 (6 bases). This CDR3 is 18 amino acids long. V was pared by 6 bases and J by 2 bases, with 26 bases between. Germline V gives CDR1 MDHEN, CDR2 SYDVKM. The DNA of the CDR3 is TGTGCCAGCAGCCAACGCGGAACAGGGTTTATGGTACCCTACGAGCAGTACTTC. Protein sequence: CASSQRGTGFMVPYEQYF.

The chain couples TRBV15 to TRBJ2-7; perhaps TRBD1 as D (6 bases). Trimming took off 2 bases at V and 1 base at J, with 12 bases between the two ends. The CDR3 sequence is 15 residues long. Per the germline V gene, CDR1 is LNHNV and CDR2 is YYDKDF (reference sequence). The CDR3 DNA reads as TGTGCCACCAGCAGACAGGGGACGTATTCCTACGAGCAGTACTTC. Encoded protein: CATSRQGTYSYEQYF.

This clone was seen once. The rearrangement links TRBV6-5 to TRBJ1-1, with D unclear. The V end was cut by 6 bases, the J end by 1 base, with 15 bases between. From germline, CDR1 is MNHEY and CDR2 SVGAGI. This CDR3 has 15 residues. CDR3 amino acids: CASRYQGGGNTEAFF. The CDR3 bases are TGTGCCAGCAGATACCAAGGAGGCGGGAACACTGAAGCTTTCTTT.

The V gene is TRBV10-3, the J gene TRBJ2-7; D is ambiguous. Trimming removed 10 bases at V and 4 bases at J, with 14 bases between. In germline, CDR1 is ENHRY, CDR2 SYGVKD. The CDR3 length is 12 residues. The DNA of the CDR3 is TGTGCCACACAAAGGACCCAATACGAGCAGTACTTC. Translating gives CATQRTQYEQYF.

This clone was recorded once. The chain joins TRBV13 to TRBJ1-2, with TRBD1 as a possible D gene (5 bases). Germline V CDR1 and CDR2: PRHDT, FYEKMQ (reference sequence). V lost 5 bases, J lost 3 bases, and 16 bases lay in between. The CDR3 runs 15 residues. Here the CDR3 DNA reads TGTGCCAGCAGCACCCACAGGTCGGGGGACTATGGCTACACCTTC. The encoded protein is CASSTHRSGDYGYTF.

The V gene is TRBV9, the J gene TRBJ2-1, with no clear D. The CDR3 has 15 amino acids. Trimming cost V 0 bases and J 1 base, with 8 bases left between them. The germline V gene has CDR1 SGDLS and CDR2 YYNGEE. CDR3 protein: CASSVGGPSYNEQFF. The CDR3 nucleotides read TGTGCCAGCAGCGTAGGGGGTCCTTCCTACAATGAGCAGTTCTTC.

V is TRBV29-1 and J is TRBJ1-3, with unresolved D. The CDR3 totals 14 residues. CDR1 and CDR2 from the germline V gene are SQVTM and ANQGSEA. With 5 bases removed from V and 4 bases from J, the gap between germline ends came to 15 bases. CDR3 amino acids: CSVSGSTGGNTIYF. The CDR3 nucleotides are TGCAGCGTTTCCGGGTCGACTGGAGGAAACACCATATATTTT.

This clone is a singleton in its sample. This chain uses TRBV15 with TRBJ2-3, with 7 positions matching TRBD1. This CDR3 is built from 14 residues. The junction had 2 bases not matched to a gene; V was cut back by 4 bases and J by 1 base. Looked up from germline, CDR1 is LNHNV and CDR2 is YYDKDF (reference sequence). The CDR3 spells CATSKGQGTDTQYF. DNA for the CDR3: TGTGCCACCAGCAAAGGACAGGGCACAGATACGCAGTATTTT.

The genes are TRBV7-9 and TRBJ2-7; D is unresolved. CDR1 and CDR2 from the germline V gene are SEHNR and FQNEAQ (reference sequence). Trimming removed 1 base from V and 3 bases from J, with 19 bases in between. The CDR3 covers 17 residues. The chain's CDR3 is CASSLGSGDSINYEQYF. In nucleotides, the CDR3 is TGTGCCAGCAGCTTAGGATCAGGAGATTCAATTAACTACGAGCAGTACTTC.

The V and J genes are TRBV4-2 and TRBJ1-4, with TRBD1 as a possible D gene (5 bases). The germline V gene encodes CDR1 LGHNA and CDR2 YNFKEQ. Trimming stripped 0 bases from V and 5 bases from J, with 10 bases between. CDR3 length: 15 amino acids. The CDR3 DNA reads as TGTGCCAGCAGCCAAGAGGACAAGGGAAATGAAAAACTGTTTTTT. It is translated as CASSQEDKGNEKLFF.

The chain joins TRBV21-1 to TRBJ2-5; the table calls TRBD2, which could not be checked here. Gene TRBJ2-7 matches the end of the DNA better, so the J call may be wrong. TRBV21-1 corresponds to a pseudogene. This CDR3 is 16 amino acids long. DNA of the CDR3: TGTGCCAGCAGCAAAGGGGGGCTAGCGGGAGCCTACGAGCAGTACTTC. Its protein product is CASSKGGLAGAYEQYF.

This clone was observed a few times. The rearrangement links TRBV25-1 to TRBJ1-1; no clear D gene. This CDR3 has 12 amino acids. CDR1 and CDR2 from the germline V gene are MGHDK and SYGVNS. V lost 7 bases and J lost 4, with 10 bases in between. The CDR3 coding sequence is TGTGCCAGCACCCATGGGTCCACTGAAGCTTTCTTT. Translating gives CASTHGSTEAFF.

CDR3 residues: CASSSRDFEGELFF. In DNA, the CDR3 is TGTGCCAGCAGTTCCCGGGACTTCGAAGGAGAGCTGTTTTTT. The chain couples TRBV5-4 to TRBJ2-2, with D perhaps matching TRBD2 (6 bases). V lost 5 bases and J lost 11, with 19 bases in between. Germline lookup yields CDR1 SGHNT and CDR2 YYREEE (reference sequence). The CDR3 extends over 14 amino acids.

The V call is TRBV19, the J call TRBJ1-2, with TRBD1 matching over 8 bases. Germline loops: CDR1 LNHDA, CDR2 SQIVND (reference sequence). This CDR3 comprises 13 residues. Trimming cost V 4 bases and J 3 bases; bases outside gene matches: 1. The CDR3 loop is CASSTQGDYGYTF. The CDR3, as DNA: TGTGCCAGTAGTACACAGGGGGACTATGGCTACACCTTC.

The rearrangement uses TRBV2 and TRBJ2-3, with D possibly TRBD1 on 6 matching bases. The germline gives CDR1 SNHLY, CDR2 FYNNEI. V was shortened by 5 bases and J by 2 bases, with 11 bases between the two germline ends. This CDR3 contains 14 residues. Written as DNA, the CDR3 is TGTGCCAGCAGTCGGGACACCTACACAGATACGCAGTATTTT. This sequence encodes CASSRDTYTDTQYF.

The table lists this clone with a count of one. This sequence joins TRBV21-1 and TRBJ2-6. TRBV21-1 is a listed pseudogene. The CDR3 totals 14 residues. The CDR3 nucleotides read TGTGCCAGCAATAAGGGCTCTGGGGCCAACGTCCTGACTTTC. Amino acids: CASNKGSGANVLTF.

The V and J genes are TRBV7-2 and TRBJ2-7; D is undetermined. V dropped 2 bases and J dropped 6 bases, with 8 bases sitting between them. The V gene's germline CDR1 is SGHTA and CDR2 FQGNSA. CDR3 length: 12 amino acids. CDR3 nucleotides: TGTGCCAGCAGCTTAACCACAGTCGAGCAGTACTTC. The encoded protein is CASSLTTVEQYF.

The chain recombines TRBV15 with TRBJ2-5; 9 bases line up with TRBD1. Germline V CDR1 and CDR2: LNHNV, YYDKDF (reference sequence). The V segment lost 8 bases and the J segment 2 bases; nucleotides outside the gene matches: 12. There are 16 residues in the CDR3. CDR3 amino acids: CATSVRTGVRQETQYF. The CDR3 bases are TGTGCCACCTCGGTCAGGACAGGGGTTCGTCAAGAGACCCAGTACTTC.

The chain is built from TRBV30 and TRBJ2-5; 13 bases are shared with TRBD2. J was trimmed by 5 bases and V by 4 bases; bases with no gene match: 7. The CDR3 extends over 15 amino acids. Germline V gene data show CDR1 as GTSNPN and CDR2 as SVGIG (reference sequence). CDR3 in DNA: TGTGCCTGGATGCTGGGACTAGCGGGGCGGGAGACCCAGTACTTC. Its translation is CAWMLGLAGRETQYF. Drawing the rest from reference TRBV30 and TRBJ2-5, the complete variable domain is SQTIHQWPATLVQPVGSPLSLECTVEGTSNPNLYWYRQAAGRGLQLLFYSVGIGQISSEVPQNLSASRPQDRQFILSSKKLLLSDSGFYLCAWMLGLAGRETQYFGPGTRLLVL.

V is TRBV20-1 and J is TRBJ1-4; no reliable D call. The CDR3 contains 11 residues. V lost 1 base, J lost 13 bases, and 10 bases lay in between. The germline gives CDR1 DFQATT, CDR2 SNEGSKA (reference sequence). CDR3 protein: CSARGWELLFF. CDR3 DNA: TGCAGTGCTAGAGGTTGGGAGCTACTGTTTTTT.

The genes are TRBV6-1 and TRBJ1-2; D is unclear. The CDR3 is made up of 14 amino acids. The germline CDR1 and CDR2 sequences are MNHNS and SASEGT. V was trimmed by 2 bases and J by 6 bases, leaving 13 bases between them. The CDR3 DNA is TGTGCCAGCAGTGAAATAGTAGGAACCAATGGCTACACCTTC. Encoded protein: CASSEIVGTNGYTF.

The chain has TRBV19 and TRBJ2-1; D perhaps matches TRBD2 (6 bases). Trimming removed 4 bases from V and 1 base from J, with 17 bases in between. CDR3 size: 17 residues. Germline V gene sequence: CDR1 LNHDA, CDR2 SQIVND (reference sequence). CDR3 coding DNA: TGTGCCAGTAGTACCAACGTTCCCGGGACTTCCTACAATGAGCAGTTCTTC. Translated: CASSTNVPGTSYNEQFF.

This CDR3 reads CAWSVRQNTEAFF. Written as DNA, the CDR3 is TGTGCCTGGAGTGTGCGGCAGAACACTGAAGCTTTCTTT. The chain is built from TRBV30 and TRBJ1-1, with no clear D. The germline gives CDR1 GTSNPN, CDR2 SVGIG (reference sequence). The CDR3 covers 13 residues. The ends were cut back, 0 bases at V and 1 base at J, with 6 bases in the middle.

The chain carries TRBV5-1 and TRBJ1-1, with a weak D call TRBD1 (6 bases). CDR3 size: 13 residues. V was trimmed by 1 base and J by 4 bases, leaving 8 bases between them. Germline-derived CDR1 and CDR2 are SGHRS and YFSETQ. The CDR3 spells CASSLIGGTEAFF. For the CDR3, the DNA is TGCGCCAGCAGCTTGATAGGGGGCACTGAAGCTTTCTTT.

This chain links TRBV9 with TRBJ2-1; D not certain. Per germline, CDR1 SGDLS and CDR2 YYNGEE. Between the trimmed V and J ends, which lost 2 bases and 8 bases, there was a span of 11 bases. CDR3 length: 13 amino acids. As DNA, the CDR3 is TGTGCCAGCAGCGTTCGCCTGTTACATGAGCAGTTCTTC. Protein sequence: CASSVRLLHEQFF.

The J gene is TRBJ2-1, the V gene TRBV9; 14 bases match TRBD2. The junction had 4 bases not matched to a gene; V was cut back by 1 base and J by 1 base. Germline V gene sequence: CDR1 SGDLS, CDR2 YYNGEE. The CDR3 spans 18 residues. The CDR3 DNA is TGTGCCAGCAGCGTAAAGGGACTAGCGGGAGAGTCCTACAATGAGCAGTTCTTC. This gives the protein CASSVKGLAGESYNEQFF.